The subject of this entry is one TCR beta chain. Antigen: not known. J gave up 2 bases and V 1 base, and 5 bases lay outside the gene matches. This CDR3 has 16 residues. CDR1 MGHRA and CDR2 YSYEKL come from the germline V gene. This specimen comes from a study of T cell responses to AZD1222 COVID-19 vaccine. Whole-study findings and limits: White British ancestry dominated among donors, who included more females, and clonal diversity was possibly underestimated. The reported proportion of spike-specific TCRs targeting unmutated variant regions was nearly half.

Data came from immunoSEQ multiplex PCR; TCRdb stores just in-frame clones and leaves some out. The profile shows more than 95,000 clones, 88% of them singletons. Sequencing was performed on peripheral blood, taken on day 0 of AZD1222 vaccination. The sequence derives from an adult in good health. This rearrangement joins TRBV4-1 to TRBJ1-3; 7 bases line up with TRBD1. The CDR3 loop is CASSQAETGTGNTIYF. In DNA, the CDR3 is TGCGCCAGCAGCCAAGCCGAGACAGGGACTGGAAACACCATATATTTT.